Detailed here is one T cell receptor beta chain. The data were obtained in a study of T-cell memory formation after mild COVID-19. Germline V gives CDR1 KGHDR, CDR2 SFDVKD. This CDR3 is built from 13 residues. V lost 7 bases and J 6 bases, leaving 12 bases between the germline ends. Via MiXCR, TCRdb re-called the 5' RACE reads, giving one row per CDR3 protein. The table includes 150,000 to 200,000 distinct CDR3 sequences, more than 15% detected once. The source is an adult woman who had mild COVID-19 (a few samples of this study predate the infection). Cell type and time point are not known. Sequencing used PBMCs or a T cell subset sorted from them (not recorded which). The chain links TRBV24-1 to TRBJ1-5, with a tentative D call TRBD1 (6 bases). CDR3 sequence: CATRQGEGQPQHF. The CDR3 DNA follows: TGTGCCACCAGACAGGGTGAAGGTCAGCCCCAGCATTTT.